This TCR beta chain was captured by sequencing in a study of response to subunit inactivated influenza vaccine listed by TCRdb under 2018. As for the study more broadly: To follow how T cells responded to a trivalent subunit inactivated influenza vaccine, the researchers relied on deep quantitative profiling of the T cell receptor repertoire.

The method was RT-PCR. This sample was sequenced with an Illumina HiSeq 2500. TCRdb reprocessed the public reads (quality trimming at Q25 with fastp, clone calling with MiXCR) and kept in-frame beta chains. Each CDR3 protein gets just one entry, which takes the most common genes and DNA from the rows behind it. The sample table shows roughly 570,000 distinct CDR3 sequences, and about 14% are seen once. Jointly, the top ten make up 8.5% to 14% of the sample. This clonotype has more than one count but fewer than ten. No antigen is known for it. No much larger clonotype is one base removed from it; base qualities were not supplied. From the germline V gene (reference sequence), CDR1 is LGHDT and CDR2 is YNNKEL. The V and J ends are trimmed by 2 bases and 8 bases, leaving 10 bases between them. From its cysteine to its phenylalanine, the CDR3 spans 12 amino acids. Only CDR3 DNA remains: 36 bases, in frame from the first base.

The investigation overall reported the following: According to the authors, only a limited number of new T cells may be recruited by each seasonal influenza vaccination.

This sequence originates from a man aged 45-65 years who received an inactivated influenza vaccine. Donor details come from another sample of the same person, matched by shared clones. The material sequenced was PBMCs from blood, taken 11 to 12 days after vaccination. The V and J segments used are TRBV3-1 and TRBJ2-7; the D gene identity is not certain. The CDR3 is CASSQSAGKQYF. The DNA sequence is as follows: TGTGCCAGCAGCCAATCAGCCGGCAAGCAGTACTTC.